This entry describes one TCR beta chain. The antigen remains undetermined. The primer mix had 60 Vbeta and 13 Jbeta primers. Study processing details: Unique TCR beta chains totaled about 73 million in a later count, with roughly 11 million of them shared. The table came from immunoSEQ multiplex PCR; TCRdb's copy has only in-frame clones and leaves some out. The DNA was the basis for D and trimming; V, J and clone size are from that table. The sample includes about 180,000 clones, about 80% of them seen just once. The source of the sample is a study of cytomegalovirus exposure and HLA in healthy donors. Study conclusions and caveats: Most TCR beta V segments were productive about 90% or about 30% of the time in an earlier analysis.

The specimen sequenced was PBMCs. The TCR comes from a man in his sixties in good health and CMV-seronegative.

CDR3 in DNA: TGTGCCAGCAGCGCAAGCGGTGTAGGACTAGGCTCCTACGAGCAGTACTTC. It yields the protein CASSASGVGLGSYEQYF. The chain links TRBV11-2 to TRBJ2-7, with 7 bases that match TRBD2. Trimming at V came to 5 bases and at J to 0 bases, leaving 13 bases not matched to a gene. The CDR3 sequence is 17 residues long. The germline V gene has CDR1 SGHAT and CDR2 FQNNGV. Drawing the rest from reference TRBV11-2 and TRBJ2-7, the complete variable domain is EAGVAQSPRYKIIEKRQSVAFWCNPISGHATLYWYQQILGQGPKLLIQFQNNGVVDDSQLPKDRFSAERLKGVDSTLKIQPAKLEDSAVYLCASSASGVGLGSYEQYFGPGTRLTVT.